Below, one T cell receptor (beta chain) is given with its context. This specimen comes from a study of blood T cell repertoires in COVID-19. Study details: Collection of acute and convalescent COVID-19 samples took place in the United States, Italy and Spain. PBMCs, B-cell-depleted T cells, or T cells were the source of the cDNA or gDNA that made up the material.

Clones were read by immunoSEQ multiplex PCR, and TCRdb kept only the in-frame ones, dropping some. The sample shows around 120,000 clones, approximately 90% of them seen only once. V was clipped by 2 bases and J by 5 bases; unmatched bases: 5. Germline V gene sequence: CDR1 KGHSH, CDR2 LQKENI. The CDR3 is made up of 15 amino acids. The origin of this receptor is a woman older than 75 with acute or convalescent COVID-19. V gene TRBV18 combines with J gene TRBJ2-3; TRBD1 aligns across 9 bases. The sample consisted of peripheral blood. The DNA for the CDR3 is TGTGCCAGCTCACCAAGGGGACAGGGAGGAGATACGCAGTATTTT. Its translation: CASSPRGQGGDTQYF.